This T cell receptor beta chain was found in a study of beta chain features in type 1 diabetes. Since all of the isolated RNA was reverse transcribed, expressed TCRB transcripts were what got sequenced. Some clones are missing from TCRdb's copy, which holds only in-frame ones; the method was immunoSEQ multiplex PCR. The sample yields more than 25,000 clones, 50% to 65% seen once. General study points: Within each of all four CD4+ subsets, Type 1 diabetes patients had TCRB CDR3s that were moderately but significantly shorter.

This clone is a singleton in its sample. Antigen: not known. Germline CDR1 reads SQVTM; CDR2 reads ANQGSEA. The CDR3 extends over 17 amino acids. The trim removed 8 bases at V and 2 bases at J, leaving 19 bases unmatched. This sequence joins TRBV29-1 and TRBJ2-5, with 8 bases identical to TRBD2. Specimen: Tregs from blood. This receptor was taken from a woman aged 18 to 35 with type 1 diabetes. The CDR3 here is CSTVRTAGREIQETQYF. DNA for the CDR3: TGCAGCACCGTACGGACAGCCGGGAGGGAGATTCAAGAGACCCAGTACTTC. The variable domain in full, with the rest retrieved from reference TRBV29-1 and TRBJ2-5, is SAVISQKPSRDICQRGTSLTIQCQVDSQVTMMFWYRQQPGQSLTLIATANQGSEATYESGFVIDKFPISRPNLTFSTLTVSNMSPEDSSIYLCSTVRTAGREIQETQYFGPGTRLLVL.